The rows below give T cell receptor beta chains drawn from one sample of a study of CXCR3-negative and CXCR3-positive naive CD8 T cells. TCRdb re-called the 5' RACE reads and catalogs CDR3 proteins one per entry, DNA excluded. This table holds about 110,000 distinct CDR3 sequences. The sequenced sample was naive CXCR3+ CD8+ T cells from blood. The receptors come from a human donor in good health. Some clones in this sample may be carry-over from other donors' samples. CDR3s include the opening cysteine and the closing phenylalanine or tryptophan.

V gene: TRBV29-1
J gene: TRBJ2-5
CDR3 protein: CSVDGLAGAYQETQYF

V gene: TRBV29-1
J gene: TRBJ1-1
CDR3 protein: CSVDSGVHTEAFF

V gene: TRBV21-1
J gene: TRBJ1-1
CDR3 protein: CASSTRRGGRTEAFF

V gene: TRBV7-8
J gene: TRBJ2-7
CDR3 protein: CASSLATGQIYEQYF

V gene: TRBV9
J gene: TRBJ2-1
CDR3 protein: CASSVDPSNEQFF

V gene: TRBV7-6
J gene: TRBJ2-3
CDR3 protein: CASSPSWEGHLDTQYF

V gene: TRBV10-3
J gene: TRBJ2-7
CDR3 protein: CAISESPGSYEQYF

V gene: TRBV29-1
J gene: TRBJ2-2
CDR3 protein: CSVEAGGGVHSNTGELFF

V gene: TRBV7-9
J gene: TRBJ1-1
CDR3 protein: CASRYRDEMNTEAFF

V gene: TRBV5-1
J gene: TRBJ2-1
CDR3 protein: CASSLLGISNEQFF

V gene: TRBV6-5
J gene: TRBJ2-5
CDR3 protein: CASSYYGGIGETQYF

V gene: TRBV12-3/TRBV12-4
J gene: TRBJ2-2
CDR3 protein: CASSLSTTRSDTGELFF

V gene: TRBV7-9
J gene: TRBJ2-5
CDR3 protein: CASSLAHGGRETQYF

V gene: TRBV6-6
J gene: TRBJ1-1
CDR3 protein: CASSIGSTEAFF

V gene: TRBV5-1
J gene: TRBJ2-2
CDR3 protein: CASSLAGGNLLANTGELFF

V gene: TRBV28
J gene: TRBJ2-3
CDR3 protein: CASRRGARRGDTQYF

V gene: TRBV29-1
J gene: TRBJ2-7
CDR3 protein: CSVVGQGDSYEQYF

V gene: TRBV7-9
J gene: TRBJ1-1
CDR3 protein: CASSLGGAMGNTEAFF

V gene: TRBV29-1
J gene: TRBJ2-3
CDR3 protein: CSVGFGTDTQYF

V gene: TRBV14
J gene: TRBJ2-1
CDR3 protein: CASSRRASTNNEQLF

V gene: TRBV6-5
J gene: TRBJ2-7
CDR3 protein: CASSWAGDYEQYF

V gene: TRBV11-2
J gene: TRBJ2-3
CDR3 protein: CASRGGASLTDTQYF

V gene: TRBV5-5
J gene: TRBJ1-1
CDR3 protein: CASSFFAGGTEAFF

V gene: TRBV12-3/TRBV12-4
J gene: TRBJ2-1
CDR3 protein: CASRDREFWEQFF

V gene: TRBV27
J gene: TRBJ1-1
CDR3 protein: CASRLIPGGGEAFF

V gene: TRBV4-3
J gene: TRBJ1-6
CDR3 protein: CASSQDRSSYNSPLHF

V gene: TRBV30
J gene: TRBJ2-7
CDR3 protein: CAWSGDGQSPYEQYF

V gene: TRBV7-3
J gene: TRBJ2-2
CDR3 protein: CASSPLGENTGELFF

V gene: TRBV10-3
J gene: TRBJ2-7
CDR3 protein: CAIGEGYYEQYF

V gene: TRBV7-7
J gene: TRBJ2-5
CDR3 protein: CASSLGQGPQETQYF

V gene: TRBV29-1
J gene: TRBJ2-1
CDR3 protein: CSVVILATSYNEQFF

V gene: TRBV12-3/TRBV12-4
J gene: TRBJ2-1
CDR3 protein: CASSQVSNYYNEQFF

V gene: TRBV20-1
J gene: TRBJ2-1
CDR3 protein: CSALEARGYNEQFF

V gene: TRBV12-3/TRBV12-4
J gene: TRBJ2-2
CDR3 protein: CASSLTSGGPGELFF

V gene: TRBV5-1
J gene: TRBJ1-1
CDR3 protein: CASSFMGNSEAFF

V gene: TRBV12-3/TRBV12-4
J gene: TRBJ1-5
CDR3 protein: CASSLNGESNQPQHF

V gene: TRBV7-9
J gene: TRBJ2-5
CDR3 protein: CASSLVGVEAVGETQYF

V gene: TRBV7-9
J gene: TRBJ1-1
CDR3 protein: CASSSTGGRTEAFF

V gene: TRBV2
J gene: TRBJ2-7
CDR3 protein: CASRRGSYEQYF

V gene: TRBV29-1
J gene: TRBJ2-7
CDR3 protein: CSVEGTETYEQYF

V gene: TRBV2
J gene: TRBJ1-5
CDR3 protein: CASSEGQGRASNQPQHF

V gene: TRBV6-6
J gene: TRBJ2-2
CDR3 protein: CASSYLTSGDGELFF

V gene: TRBV29-1
J gene: TRBJ1-2
CDR3 protein: CSVEDEETGNLYGYTF

V gene: TRBV4-3
J gene: TRBJ1-1
CDR3 protein: CASSQVEMSLKTEAFF

V gene: TRBV6-2/TRBV6-3
J gene: TRBJ1-1
CDR3 protein: CASSYDGMGARFLTEAFF

V gene: TRBV6-2/TRBV6-3
J gene: TRBJ2-1
CDR3 protein: CASSSPGTGANNEQFF

V gene: TRBV6-6
J gene: TRBJ1-1
CDR3 protein: CASSYSTGLNTEAFF

V gene: TRBV5-5
J gene: TRBJ2-1
CDR3 protein: CASSLGLAGIHDEQFF

V gene: TRBV25-1
J gene: TRBJ2-7
CDR3 protein: CASSEATGSGYEQYF

V gene: TRBV5-1
J gene: TRBJ1-2
CDR3 protein: CASSLGPHYGYTF

V gene: TRBV27
J gene: TRBJ1-5
CDR3 protein: CASSTDGHPPQHF

V gene: TRBV6-2/TRBV6-3
J gene: TRBJ2-3
CDR3 protein: CASSYWAGVASDTQYF

V gene: TRBV21-1
J gene: TRBJ2-7
CDR3 protein: CASGTDYEQYF

V gene: TRBV7-9
J gene: TRBJ2-3
CDR3 protein: CASSLLPLDREKDTQYF

V gene: TRBV12-3/TRBV12-4
J gene: TRBJ1-1
CDR3 protein: CASSRPKWGGEAFF

V gene: TRBV30
J gene: TRBJ2-1
CDR3 protein: CAWSVLGGVYNEQFF

V gene: TRBV2
J gene: TRBJ2-7
CDR3 protein: CATPGEQGGYEQYF